The 13 T cell receptor beta chains reported below all come from one sample, sequenced in a study of molecular identifiers for immune sequencing clone quantification. A single record per CDR3 protein comes from TCRdb applying MiXCR to the PCR reads. Among around 320,000 distinct CDR3 sequences listed, roughly a quarter were seen once. The sequencing input was naive CD8+ T cells from blood, with Jurkat cell RNA spiked in. Described subset: FACS-sorted CD8+CD4-CCR7+CD45RA+ naive T cells. These receptor sequences come from a human donor in good health. Some libraries in this study had Jurkat cell RNA spiked in.

Concerning this clonotype itself: Because the CDR3 is missing its conserved closing phenylalanine or tryptophan, this is likely a read error. The CDR3 DNA is TGTGCCAGCAGTTACATTGTGGGAGGGCCAGATACGCAGTATCTT. Amino acid sequence: CASSYIVGGPDTQYL. This sequence joins TRBV6-5 and TRBJ2-3; TRBD2 agrees at 7 bases. V shed 2 bases and J 4 bases; nucleotides not matched to a gene: 6. The CDR3 runs to 15 residues. Germline V gives CDR1 MNHEY, CDR2 SVGAGI.

The genes are TRBV6-5 and TRBJ2-7, with TRBD2 as a possible D gene (6 bases). The V and J ends lost 1 base and 7 bases respectively, with 11 bases between them. The CDR3 totals 13 residues. Germline CDR1 and CDR2: MNHEY and SVGAGI. The CDR3 DNA follows: TGTGCCAGCAGTTACTTGGAGGGTCGAGAGCAGTACTTC. This encodes CASSYLEGREQYF.

In this sample, this clonotype turned up a few times. A single base separates this from a much larger clone, so it may be a read error. This chain uses TRBV6-6 with TRBJ2-7, with 10 positions matching TRBD1. Trimming removed 1 base from V and 9 bases from J; junction bases left unmatched: 3. The CDR3 spans 13 residues. Germline loops: CDR1 MNHNY, CDR2 SVGAGI (reference sequence). The CDR3 nucleotides read TGTGCCAGCAGTTACTTGACAGGGGGCGGGCAGTACTTC. Translating gives CASSYLTGGGQYF.

This clonotype was recorded at least ten times. The V call is TRBV13, the J call TRBJ1-1; the D is unclear. CDR1 and CDR2 from the germline V gene are PRHDT and FYEKMQ (reference sequence). Between the trimmed V and J ends, which lost 5 bases and 3 bases, there was a span of 13 bases. This CDR3 has 14 residues. CDR3 sequence: CASSKREDDTEAFF. The CDR3 bases are TGTGCCAGCAGCAAGCGGGAGGACGACACTGAAGCTTTCTTT.

V usage is TRBV20-1 and J usage is TRBJ2-3; 11 bases line up with TRBD2. Trimming took 1 base from V and 4 from J; bases not matched to a gene: 7. The CDR3 length is 16 residues. CDR1 is DFQATT and CDR2 is SNEGSKA in the germline V gene (reference sequence). CDR3 sequence (DNA): TGCAGTGCTAGAGGTACTAGCGGGAGTCAATCAGATACGCAGTATTTT. Protein: CSARGTSGSQSDTQYF.

On this clonotype itself: One end of the junction does not line up with germline, which may come from a read error. V gene TRBV5-1 combines with J gene TRBJ1-4; no clear D. This CDR3 has 15 residues. Looked up from germline, CDR1 is SGHRS and CDR2 is YFSETQ. Here the CDR3 DNA reads TGCGCCAGCAGCTTGCAGCGGGATTATAATGAAAAACTCTATTTT. It translates to CASSLQRDYNEKLYF.

This clonotype has only a few counts. Mismatch with germline at one junction end may stem from a read error. The rearrangement uses TRBV20-1 and TRBJ2-5, with 12 bases identical to TRBD2. This CDR3 spans 14 amino acids. Germline CDR1 and CDR2: DFQATT and SNEGSKA (reference sequence). CDR3 protein: CSARALAGGETQYF. DNA for the CDR3: TGCAGTGCCAGAGCACTAGCGGGAGGAGAGACCCAGTACTTC.

This rearrangement joins TRBV27 to TRBJ2-3; TRBD2 aligns across 12 bases. V lost 4 bases to trimming and J lost 4 bases; unmatched junction nucleotides: 3. This CDR3 contains 15 residues. The germline CDR1 and CDR2 sequences are MNHEY and SMNVEV (reference sequence). The CDR3 is CASSSRTSGADTQYF. CDR3 bases: TGTGCCAGCAGTTCGAGGACTAGCGGGGCAGATACGCAGTATTTT.

The CDR3 nucleotides are TGTGCCAGCAGTTCGGACGCGGGTACCTACAATGAGCAGTTCTTC. It encodes CASSSDAGTYNEQFF. The V gene is TRBV27, the J gene TRBJ2-1; maybe TRBD2 (5 bases). The CDR3 consists of 15 residues. Germline V gives CDR1 MNHEY, CDR2 SMNVEV (reference sequence). Between the trimmed V and J ends, which lost 4 bases and 2 bases, there was a span of 12 bases.

This clonotype was counted between two and nine times. The V and J genes are TRBV20-1 and TRBJ1-1, with D perhaps matching TRBD1 (5 bases). The length of the CDR3 is 13 residues. Germline CDR1 reads DFQATT; CDR2 reads SNEGSKA (reference sequence). Trimming shortened V by 3 bases and J by 6 bases, and 14 bases separated the two germline ends. The CDR3 sequence: CSASGKEGPEAFF. The CDR3 coding sequence is TGCAGTGCTAGCGGCAAAGAGGGGCCTGAAGCTTTCTTT.

In this sample, this clonotype turned up a few times. This chain connects TRBV6-2 or TRBV6-3 to TRBJ2-5; D may be TRBD1 (6 bases). The length of the CDR3 is 15 residues. V lost 6 bases, J lost 8 bases, and 22 bases lay in between. The germline CDR1 and CDR2 sequences are MNHEY and SVGEGT. DNA for the CDR3: TGTGCCAGCAGCCACTGGGGCAGGGGCTCGGATACCCAGTACTTC. Protein: CASSHWGRGSDTQYF.

V gene TRBV27 combines with J gene TRBJ2-7; D is possibly TRBD1 (5 bases). The germline CDR1 and CDR2 sequences are MNHEY and SMNVEV (reference sequence). V was pared by 5 bases and J by 0 bases, with 14 bases between. The CDR3 has 15 residues. The CDR3 reads CASSLRGAASYEQYF. CDR3 DNA sequence: TGTGCCAGCAGTCTAAGGGGCGCTGCCTCCTACGAGCAGTACTTC.

CDR3 sequence reads: CAVPGLGYNEQFF. For the CDR3, the DNA is TGTGCCGTGCCGGGACTAGGGTACAATGAGCAGTTCTTC. The chain joins TRBV15 to TRBJ2-1, with TRBD2 matching over 8 bases. V lost 11 bases, J lost 4 bases, and 7 bases stayed unmatched. Germline V lookup: CDR1 LNHNV, CDR2 YYDKDF (reference sequence). The CDR3 has 13 residues.